This T cell receptor beta chain emerged from a study of radiation and T cells in renal cell carcinoma. Assay: immunoSEQ multiplex PCR; the TCRdb copy retains only in-frame clones and omits some. The sample includes approximately 110,000 clones, approximately 82% of them seen just once. Indicated time point: baseline pretreatment blood. This sample's treatment: 15 Gy SBRT to primary tumor, nephrectomy 4 weeks later. The material sequenced was blood, taken from a patient whose treatment included radiotherapy and nephrectomy. This TCR was recovered from a woman aged 55-75 years with renal cell carcinoma.

The CDR3 reads CASSVRGHIDSPLHF. CDR3 coding DNA: TGTGCCAGCAGCGTACGGGGACATATCGATTCACCCCTCCACTTT. This sequence joins TRBV9 and TRBJ1-6; a weak D match, TRBD1 (6 bases). The germline CDR1 and CDR2 sequences are SGDLS and YYNGEE. V was pared by 1 base and J by 8 bases, with 13 bases between. The CDR3 is made up of 15 amino acids. Complete variable domain (other parts from reference TRBV9 and TRBJ1-6): DSGVTQTPKHLITATGQRVTLRCSPRSGDLSVYWYQQSLDQGLQFLIQYYNGEERAKGNILERFSAQQFPDLHSELNLSSLELGDSALYFCASSVRGHIDSPLHFGNGTRLTVT.